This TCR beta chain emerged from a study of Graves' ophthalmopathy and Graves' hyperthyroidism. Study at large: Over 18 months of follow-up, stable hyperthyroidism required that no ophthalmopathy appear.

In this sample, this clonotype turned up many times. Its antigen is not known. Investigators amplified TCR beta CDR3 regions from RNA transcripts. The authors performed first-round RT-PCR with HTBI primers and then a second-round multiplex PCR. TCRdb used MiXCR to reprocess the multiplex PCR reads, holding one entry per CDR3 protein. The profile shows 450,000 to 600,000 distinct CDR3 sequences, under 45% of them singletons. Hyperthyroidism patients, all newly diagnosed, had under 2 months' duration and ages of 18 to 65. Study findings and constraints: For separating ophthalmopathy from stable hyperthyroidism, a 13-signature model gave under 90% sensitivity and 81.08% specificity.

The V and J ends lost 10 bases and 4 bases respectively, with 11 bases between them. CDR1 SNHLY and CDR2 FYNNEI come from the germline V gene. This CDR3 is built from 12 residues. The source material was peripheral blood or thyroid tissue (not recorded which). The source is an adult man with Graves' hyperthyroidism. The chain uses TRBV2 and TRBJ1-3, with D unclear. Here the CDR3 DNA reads TGTGCCACCACCCTACTCGGAAACACCATATATTTT. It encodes CATTLLGNTIYF.